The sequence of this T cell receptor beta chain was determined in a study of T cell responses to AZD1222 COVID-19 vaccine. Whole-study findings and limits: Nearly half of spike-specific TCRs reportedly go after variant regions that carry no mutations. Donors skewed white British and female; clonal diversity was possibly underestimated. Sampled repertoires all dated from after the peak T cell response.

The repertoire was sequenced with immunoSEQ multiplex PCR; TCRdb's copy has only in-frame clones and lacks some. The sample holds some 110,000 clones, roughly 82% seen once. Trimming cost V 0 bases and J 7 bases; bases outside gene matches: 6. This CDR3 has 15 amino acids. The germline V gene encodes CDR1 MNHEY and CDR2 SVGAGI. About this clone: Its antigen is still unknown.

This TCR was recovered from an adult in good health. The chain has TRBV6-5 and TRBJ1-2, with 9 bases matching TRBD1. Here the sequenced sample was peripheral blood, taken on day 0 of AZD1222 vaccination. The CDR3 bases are TGTGCCAGCAGTTACTCCCACAGGGGGCTACGTGGCTACACCTTC. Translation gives CASSYSHRGLRGYTF.